The 3 T cell receptor beta chains presented below share a single source sample, sequenced in a study of human thymus T cells (dated by TCRdb to the early 2020s). Thymus tissue was obtained as surgical resects removed during corrective cardiac surgery. The library was built by means of the immunoSEQ multiplex PCR assay. This immuneACCESS table, as held by TCRdb, lists in-frame sequences with V and J called but not all clones. Of the missing ones, under half trace to an unresolved V gene in checked studies; the others have no known cause. The sample table contains 75,000 to 90,000 clones; only one count was recorded for 96% of them. The ten largest make up 0.025% to 0.035% of the sample. Material for sequencing was thymus tissue. All receptors derive from a boy under three years old with a congenital heart defect but otherwise immunologically healthy.

The genes are TRBV6-1 and TRBJ1-5; 7 positions agree with TRBD1. This CDR3 has 15 residues. The germline gives CDR1 MNHNS, CDR2 SASEGT. J was trimmed by 4 bases and V by 6 bases; bases with no gene match: 9. CDR3 sequence: CASSRTGVGNQPQHF. CDR3 in DNA: TGTGCCAGCAGCCGAACAGGGGTAGGGAATCAGCCCCAGCATTTT.

This chain uses TRBV6-5 with TRBJ1-1; D ambiguous. The length of the CDR3 is 14 residues. In germline, CDR1 is MNHEY, CDR2 SVGAGI. Trimming removed 5 bases at V and 1 base at J, with 11 bases between. The DNA of the CDR3 is TGTGCCAGCAGTCCTGGACGTAGGAACACTGAAGCTTTCTTT. This codes for CASSPGRRNTEAFF.

This clone was found once. V gene TRBV16 combines with J gene TRBJ2-7; D is ambiguous. Germline V gene lookup returns CDR1 KGHSY and CDR2 FQNENV. The CDR3 is 14 amino acids. Trimming removed 0 bases at V and 3 bases at J, with 9 bases between. CDR3 sequence reads: CASSQSHHYYEQYF. In DNA, the CDR3 is TGTGCCAGCAGCCAATCCCATCATTACTACGAGCAGTACTTC.